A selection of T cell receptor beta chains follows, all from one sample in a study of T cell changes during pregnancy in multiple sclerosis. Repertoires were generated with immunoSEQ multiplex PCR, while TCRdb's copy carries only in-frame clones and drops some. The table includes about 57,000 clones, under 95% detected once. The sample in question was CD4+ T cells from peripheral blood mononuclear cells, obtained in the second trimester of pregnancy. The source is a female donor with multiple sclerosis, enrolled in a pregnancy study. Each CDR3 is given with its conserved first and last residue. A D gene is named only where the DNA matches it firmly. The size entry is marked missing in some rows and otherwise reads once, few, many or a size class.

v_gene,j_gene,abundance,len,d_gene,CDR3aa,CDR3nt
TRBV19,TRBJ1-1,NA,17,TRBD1,CASTIAGQGAFYTEAFF,TGTGCCAGTACCATAGCCGGACAGGGGGCTTTTTACACTGAAGCTTTCTTT
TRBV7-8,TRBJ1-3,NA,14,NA,CASSLEKAGNTIYF,TGTGCCAGCAGCTTAGAGAAAGCCGGAAACACCATATATTTT
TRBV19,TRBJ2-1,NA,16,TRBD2,CASSNSGTSEYNEQFF,TGTGCCAGTAGTAACTCTGGGACTAGCGAGTACAATGAGCAGTTCTTC
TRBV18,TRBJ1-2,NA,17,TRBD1,CASSPPRGQGLFYGYTF,TGTGCCAGCTCACCACCCAGGGGACAGGGCCTTTTCTATGGCTACACCTTC
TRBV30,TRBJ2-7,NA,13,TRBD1,CAWSVGTAYEQYF,TGTGCCTGGAGTGTAGGGACAGCCTACGAGCAGTACTTC
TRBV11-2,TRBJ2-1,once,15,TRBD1,CASSLKGQGVAEQFF,TGTGCCAGCAGCTTAAAGGGACAGGGGGTCGCAGAGCAGTTCTTC
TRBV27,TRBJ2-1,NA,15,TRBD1,CASSRRQGPYNEQFF,TGTGCCAGCAGTCGGAGACAGGGGCCCTACAATGAGCAGTTCTTC
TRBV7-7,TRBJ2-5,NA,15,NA,CASSLGGGAGETQYF,TGTGCCAGCAGCCTGGGTGGGGGGGCAGGAGAGACCCAGTACTTC
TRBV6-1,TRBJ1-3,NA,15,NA,CASSPREALRNTIYF,TGTGCCAGCAGTCCTCGAGAGGCCTTAAGAAACACCATATATTTT
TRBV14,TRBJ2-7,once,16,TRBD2,CASSQSAGGLLYEQYF,TGTGCCAGCAGCCAGAGCGCGGGGGGGCTTTTATACGAGCAGTACTTC
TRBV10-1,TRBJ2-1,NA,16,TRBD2,CASSDSLAGSYNEQFF,TGCGCCAGCAGTGATTCACTAGCGGGCTCCTACAATGAGCAGTTCTTC
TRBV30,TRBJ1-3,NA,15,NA,CAWAGGGRAGNTIYF,TGTGCCTGGGCCGGGGGAGGAAGGGCTGGAAACACCATATATTTT
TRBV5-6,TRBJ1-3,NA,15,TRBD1,CASSFQGAGGNTIYF,TGTGCCAGCAGCTTTCAGGGGGCAGGTGGAAACACCATATATTTT
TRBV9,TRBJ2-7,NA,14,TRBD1,CASSPPGTGAKQYF,TGTGCCAGCAGCCCCCCCGGGACAGGGGCTAAGCAGTACTTC
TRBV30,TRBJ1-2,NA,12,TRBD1,CAWSSQGYGYTF,TGTGCCTGGAGTTCACAGGGGTATGGCTACACCTTC
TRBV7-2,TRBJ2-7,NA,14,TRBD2,CASSSVLAGNEQYF,TGTGCCAGCAGCTCGGTGCTAGCGGGAAACGAGCAGTACTTC
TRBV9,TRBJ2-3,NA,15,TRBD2,CASSPASGSADTQYF,TGTGCCAGCAGCCCGGCTAGCGGGAGCGCAGATACGCAGTATTTT
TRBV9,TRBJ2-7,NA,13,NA,CASSATGWHEQYF,TGTGCCAGCAGCGCTACAGGGTGGCACGAGCAGTACTTC
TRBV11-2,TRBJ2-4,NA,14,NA,CASSTRGTLNIQYF,TGTGCCAGCAGCACACGAGGAACCTTGAACATTCAGTACTTC
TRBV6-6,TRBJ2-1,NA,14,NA,CASSYERLNNEQFF,TGTGCCAGCAGTTACGAGCGACTTAACAATGAGCAGTTCTTC
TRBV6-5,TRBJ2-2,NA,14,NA,CASSLLTNTGELFF,TGTGCCAGCAGTTTACTTACGAACACCGGGGAGCTGTTTTTT
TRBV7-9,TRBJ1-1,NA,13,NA,CASSFEGYTEAFF,TGTGCCAGCAGCTTTGAGGGTTACACTGAAGCTTTCTTT
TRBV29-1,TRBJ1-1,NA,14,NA,CSVARGSKNTEAFF,TGCAGCGTGGCGCGGGGCTCGAAGAACACTGAAGCTTTCTTT
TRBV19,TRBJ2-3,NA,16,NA,CASALWGAEGTDTQYF,TGTGCCAGTGCCTTGTGGGGCGCAGAGGGCACAGATACGCAGTATTTT
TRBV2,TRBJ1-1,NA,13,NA,CASRAPGRTEAFF,TGTGCCAGCAGGGCCCCGGGAAGGACTGAAGCTTTCTTT
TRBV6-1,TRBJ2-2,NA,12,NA,CASSTYTGELFF,TGTGCCAGCAGTACCTATACCGGGGAGCTGTTTTTT
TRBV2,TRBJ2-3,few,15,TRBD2,CASRRTSGSADTQYF,TGTGCCAGCAGGAGGACTAGCGGGAGTGCAGATACGCAGTATTTT
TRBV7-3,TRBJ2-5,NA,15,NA,CASSPGTGRQETQYF,TGTGCCAGCAGCCCGGGGACGGGGAGGCAAGAGACCCAGTACTTC
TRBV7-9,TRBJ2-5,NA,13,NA,CASSLLRGETQYF,TGTGCCAGCAGCTTACTCAGGGGTGAGACCCAGTACTTC
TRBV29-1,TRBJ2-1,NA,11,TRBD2,CSVGGGNEQFF,TGCAGCGTTGGGGGGGGCAATGAGCAGTTCTTC